The present T cell receptor beta chain was sequenced within a study of blood T cells in healthy people across ages (dated by TCRdb to about 2015). A note on the overall study: Template switching captured roughly one uniquely barcoded TCR beta cDNA molecule per two T cells in model experiments. To track age-related changes in TCR beta repertoire diversity, the study relied on deep sequencing normalized with unique cDNA molecular identifiers. Four age groups were formed from the donors: young (average approximately 15 years), middle-aged (less than 40), aged (62) and long-lived (about 80). To avoid experimental bias, donors of different ages were randomly spread across the sequencing lanes. For two donors (one aged 18 to 30 and one aged 80 or older), the study analyzed two additional independent replicas of 1 million unique cDNA reads from the same blood draw.

This clonotype was seen a handful of times. Its target antigen remains unknown. Per-base quality was not reported, and no clone a single base away is much larger than it. The investigation overall reported the following: The long-lived group showed more naive CD4+ T cells, fewer expanded clones and increased TCR diversity than the aged group, suggesting age selection. Because donor CMV infection status was unknown, age-related changes in expanded clonotypes were potentially confounded. Observed TCR beta diversity per million T cells fell roughly linearly with age, and a significant reduction was already apparent by age about 43. Total diversity estimates from one million sequenced T cells were considered lower bounds and underestimates. Conclusive comparison of naive and antigen-experienced compartments was prevented by the profiling of bulk unsorted PBMCs. Observed TCR beta diversity correlated strongly with the percentage of naive T cells measured by flow cytometry.

Donors were approximately 42 systemically healthy Caucasian individuals from Russia aged about 6 to 100 years. Roughly 9 milliliters of peripheral blood were drawn from each donor into EDTA-treated Vacutainer tubes. Ficoll-Paque density-gradient centrifugation was used to isolate PBMCs, with at least 6.5 million per sample. Trizol reagent was used to extract total RNA from PBMCs, with at least 5 micrograms per sample. For every donor, an aliquot of PBMCs went through flow cytometry to measure the percentages of naive CD45RAhigh/CD27high T cells. CDR3 length: 12 amino acids, cysteine to phenylalanine. The sequence is cut down to CDR3 DNA, 36 bases in frame from base 1. Deletion took 2 bases off V and 8 bases off J, with a span of 10 bases between the germline ends. Sequences SQVTM (CDR1) and ANQGSEA (CDR2) are obtained from the germline V gene. To prepare the library, 5' RACE was applied. The run used an Illumina HiSeq 2500. A second about 7 to 12 cycle PCR used a sample-barcoded 5' primer and a J-beta primer mix. A template-switch 5' adaptor carrying 12 random nucleotides introduced a unique molecular identifier onto each TCR beta cDNA molecule. At least 2.5 million CDR3-containing paired-end reads were obtained from each sample. The Mint cDNA synthesis kit, primed by a TRBC-specific oligonucleotide, was used to synthesize first-strand cDNA from all RNA. All cDNA was treated with uracil-DNA glycosylase and then went through a first 18-cycle PCR with the universal primers M1SS and BC2_uni_R. Concerning the study's data processing: For normalization, 1 million high-quality reads were randomly selected from each sample, with every read carrying a distinct molecular identifier. Instead of being binned into consensus sequences, reads with shared molecular identifiers were discarded. CDR3 identification, clonotype clustering and error correction used MiTCR with a Q25 quality threshold and the strictest error-elimination algorithm. A nonparametric unseen species model using Euler transformation provided a lower-bound estimate of total TCR beta diversity. TCRdb reprocessed the public reads (quality trimming at Q25 with fastp, clone calling with MiXCR) and kept in-frame beta chains. Each entry merges the rows of one CDR3 protein and shows their most common DNA and genes. TCRdb's processing, not the study's, gives the V and J calls here. For this sample there are 850,000 to 1,000,000 distinct CDR3 sequences; roughly 50% appear just once. The ten largest clones represent around 15% of the sample.

The chain joins TRBV29-1 to TRBJ2-1, with a weak D call of TRBD2 (5 bases match). The origin of this receptor is a man aged 30-40 years in good health. Input material: blood. CDR3 loop: CSVEIGLDEQFF. The DNA reads TGCAGCGTTGAAATTGGACTTGATGAGCAGTTCTTC.